This TCR beta chain is drawn from a study of T cell changes during pregnancy in multiple sclerosis (dated by TCRdb to the late 2010s). Study-wide context: The study looked at changes in the T cell repertoire across pregnancy in women with multiple sclerosis.

A remark on this clone: It lacks a known antigen. Within one base of it there is no much larger clone, and no base qualities were kept.

Deletion took 10 bases off V and 8 bases off J, with a span of 33 bases between the germline ends. The CDR3 goes from the cysteine to the phenylalanine over 18 residues. CDR3 DNA only is kept here, 54 bases in frame from base 1. CDR1 and CDR2, looked up from the germline V gene, are MDHEN and SYDVKM. The library came from the immunoSEQ multiplex PCR assay. In its TCRdb copy, this immuneACCESS table keeps in-frame sequences only and misses some clones. Where compared with another copy, unresolved V genes explain less than half of these, and the others have no known cause. In this sample the table shows about 53,000 clones, nearly 90% of which occur a single time. The ten top clones hold less than 6.5% of the sample.

Sequenced material: peripheral blood, taken after pregnancy. This sequence originates from a female donor in good health, enrolled as a control in a pregnancy study. This chain is built from TRBV28 and TRBJ2-1, and TRBD2 may be the D gene, going by 5 matching bases. At the DNA level, the sequence is TGTGCCACTACGAACGCTGGCCCTGGGAGTTATCTGTTCGATGAGCAGTTCTTC. Its product reads: CATTNAGPGSYLFDEQFF.